This T cell receptor (beta chain) was found in a study of Graves' ophthalmopathy and Graves' hyperthyroidism. Amplifying from RNA transcripts, the study obtained TCR beta CDR3 regions. Following a first-round RT-PCR that used HTBI primers, a second-round multiplex PCR was carried out. TCRdb reanalysed the multiplex PCR reads using MiXCR and keeps one entry per CDR3 protein. The sample has almost 750,000 distinct CDR3 sequences, roughly 40% seen once. V was pared by 6 bases and J by 8 bases, with 12 bases of the junction left unmatched. CDR3 size: 15 residues. CDR1 and CDR2 (germline): MGHDK, SYGVNS. In its sample, this clonotype was seen once.

V is TRBV25-1 and J is TRBJ1-4, with TRBD1 matching over 7 bases. Sample: peripheral blood. The clonotype originates from an adult man with Graves' ophthalmopathy. DNA for the CDR3: TGTGCCAGCAGCGGAGGAGGGGGCGCGGGCGAAAAACTGTTTTTT. This translates into CASSGGGGAGEKLFF.